This record looks at one T cell receptor beta chain sequence and its context. Its antigen is unknown. No qualities accompany the bases; no much larger clone lies one base away. This entry is derived from a study of OX40 agonist ivuxolimab in advanced cancers. Turning to the overall study: Ivuxolimab, which targeted the costimulatory receptor OX40 (CD134), was an agonistic, fully human IgG2 monoclonal antibody. Intravenous ivuxolimab was administered to patients every 2 weeks at six dose levels: 0.01, 0.1, 0.3, 1.5, 3 and 10 mg/kg. Of the 50 to 55 dose-escalation patients, hepatocellular carcinoma was present in about 19, melanoma in approximately 15, renal cell carcinoma in 9 and head and neck cancer in 9. A male proportion of under 85% and a mean age of roughly 55 years, ranging from 23 to 79, were recorded for the dose-escalation cohort. Patients were allowed to have had prior anti-PD-1, anti-PD-L1 or anti-CTLA-4 therapy, and about 40% of the dose-escalation patients had been treated with checkpoint inhibitors. Partial responses were achieved by three dose-escalation patients, of whom one had hepatocellular carcinoma and two had cutaneous melanoma. Peripheral TCRbeta sequencing aimed to test whether ivuxolimab altered TCR sequence diversity and caused clonal T-cell expansion. The paper describes the monotherapy dose-escalation part (N of about 55 patients) of the phase I trial of ivuxolimab.

Study-wide findings and limitations: Low levels of normalized T-cell clonal expansion were also shown by some nonresponding patients. At doses of 0.1 to 3.0 mg/kg, clonal expansion of both CD4+ and CD8+ blood T cells was observed from baseline to week 6. The antigen specificity of the clonally expanded peripheral T cells was not determined. Partial responders in the 0.1-3.0 mg/kg groups had among the lowest normalized peripheral clonal expansion, especially among CD8+ T cells. After ivuxolimab, expanded clones were on average more numerous among CD8+ T cells than among CD4+ T cells.

Genomic DNA was extracted from sorted cells for sequencing of the TCRbeta CDR3 region. The immunoSEQ Assay was used to sequence the TCRbeta CDR3 regions. The table comes from immuneACCESS by way of TCRdb, which keeps in-frame sequences with V and J called. Part of the clones is missing from these tables; in studies checked, under half for an unresolved V gene and the rest for unknown reasons. The sample has 65,000 to 80,000 clones on record, about 89% of them singletons. Jointly, the top ten make up roughly 13% of the sample. The trial excluded patients who had a history of autoimmune disease or were on systemic immunosuppression. Peripheral blood for TCR sequencing was drawn from every dose cohort at baseline, at cycle 4 day 1 and at cycle 7 day 1. Samples came from an open-label, multicenter, first-in-human phase I dose-escalation trial of ivuxolimab. Adults with locally advanced or metastatic head and neck squamous cell, hepatocellular, melanoma or renal cell carcinoma were enrolled in the trial. Before TCR sequencing, CD4+ T cells and CD8+ T cells from peripheral blood were sorted into separate populations.

Via the germline V gene (reference sequence), CDR1 is MNHEY and CDR2 SMNVEV. V and J are truncated by 10 bases and 8 bases respectively, leaving an intervening sequence of 23 bases. Inclusive of the bounding cysteine and phenylalanine, the CDR3 is 15 residues long. The entry retains the CDR3 DNA only, 45 bases that are in frame from base 1. Specimen: CD4+ or CD8+ T cells sorted from blood, collected in a trial of the OX40 agonist ivuxolimab. The sequence came from an adult with an advanced solid tumor such as melanoma, head and neck, liver or kidney cancer. The chain employs TRBV27 and TRBJ1-4, with the D gene call left open. Here is the DNA: TGTGCCACAGCAGTTTATAGCGGGGTGTGGGAAAAACTGTTTTTT. It encodes CATAVYSGVWEKLFF.